This T cell receptor beta chain emerged from a study of siplizumab effects on memory and regulatory T cells. General study results and limits: Naive T cells apparently outstripped memory cells in diversity and seemed major alloresponse contributors.

The CDR3 totals 15 residues. Germline CDR1 SGHRS, CDR2 YFSETQ. With 4 bases clipped from V and 3 bases from J, the junction kept 7 bases outside the gene matches. Here immunoSEQ multiplex PCR was the method, and the copy in TCRdb shows in-frame clones only, minus some. The sample consists of more than 85,000 clones, 92% of them appearing once. On this clone itself: Its target is not known.

The sample comprised Tregs sorted from blood. This chain connects TRBV5-1 to TRBJ2-7; TRBD1 matches at 10 bases. The receptor comes from a human donor in good health. The CDR3 spells CASSRMGQGSYEQYF. Here the CDR3 DNA reads TGCGCCAGCAGCAGAATGGGACAGGGGAGCTACGAGCAGTACTTC.